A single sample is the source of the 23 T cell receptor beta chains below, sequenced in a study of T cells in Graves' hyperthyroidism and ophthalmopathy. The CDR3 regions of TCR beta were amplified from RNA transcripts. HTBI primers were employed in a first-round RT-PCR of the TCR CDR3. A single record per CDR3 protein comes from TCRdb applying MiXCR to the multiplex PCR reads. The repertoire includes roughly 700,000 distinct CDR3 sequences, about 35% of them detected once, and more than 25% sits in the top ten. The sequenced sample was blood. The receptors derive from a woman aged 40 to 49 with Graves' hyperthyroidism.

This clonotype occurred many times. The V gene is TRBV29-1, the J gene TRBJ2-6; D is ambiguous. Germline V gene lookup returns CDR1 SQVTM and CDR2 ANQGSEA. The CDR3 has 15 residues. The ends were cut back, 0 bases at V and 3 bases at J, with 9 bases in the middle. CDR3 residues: CSVEDQGLGANVLTF. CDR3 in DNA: TGCAGCGTTGAAGATCAAGGGCTTGGGGCCAACGTCCTGACTTTC.

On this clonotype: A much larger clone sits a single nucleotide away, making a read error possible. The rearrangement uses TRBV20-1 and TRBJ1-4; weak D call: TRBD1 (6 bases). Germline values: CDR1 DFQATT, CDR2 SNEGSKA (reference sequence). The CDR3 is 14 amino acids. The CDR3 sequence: CSAASGDGNEELFF. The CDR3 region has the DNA TGCAGTGCCGCCTCAGGGGACGGAAATGAAGAACTGTTTTTT.

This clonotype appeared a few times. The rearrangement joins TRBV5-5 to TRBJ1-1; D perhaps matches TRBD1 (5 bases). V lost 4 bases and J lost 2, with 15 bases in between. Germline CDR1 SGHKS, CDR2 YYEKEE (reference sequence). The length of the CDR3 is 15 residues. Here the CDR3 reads CASSRGGDLNTEAFF. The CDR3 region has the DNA TGTGCCAGCAGCCGGGGAGGGGACTTAAACACTGAAGCTTTCTTT.

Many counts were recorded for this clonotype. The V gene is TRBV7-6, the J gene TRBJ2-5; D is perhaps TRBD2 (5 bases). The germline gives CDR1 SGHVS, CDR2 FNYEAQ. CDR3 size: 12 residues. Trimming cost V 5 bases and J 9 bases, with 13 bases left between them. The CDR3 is CASSTFVGAQYF. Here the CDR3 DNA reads TGTGCCAGCAGCACCTTTGTGGGAGCCCAGTACTTC.

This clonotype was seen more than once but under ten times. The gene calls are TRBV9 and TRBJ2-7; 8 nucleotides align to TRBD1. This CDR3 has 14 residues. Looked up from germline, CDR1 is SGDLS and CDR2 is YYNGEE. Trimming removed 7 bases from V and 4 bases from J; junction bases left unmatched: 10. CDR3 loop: CASSTGQGKYEQYF. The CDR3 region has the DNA TGTGCCAGCTCAACCGGACAGGGAAAGTACGAGCAGTACTTC.

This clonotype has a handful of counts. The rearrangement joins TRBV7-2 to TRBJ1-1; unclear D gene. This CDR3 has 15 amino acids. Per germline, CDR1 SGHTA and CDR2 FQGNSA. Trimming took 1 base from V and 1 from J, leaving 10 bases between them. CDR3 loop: CASSLDPQTNTEAFF. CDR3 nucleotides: TGTGCCAGCAGCTTAGACCCGCAAACGAACACTGAAGCTTTCTTT.

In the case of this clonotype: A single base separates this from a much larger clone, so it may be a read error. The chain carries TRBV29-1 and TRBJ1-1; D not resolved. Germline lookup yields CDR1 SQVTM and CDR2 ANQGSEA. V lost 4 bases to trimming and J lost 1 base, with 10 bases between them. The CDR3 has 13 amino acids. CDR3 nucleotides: TGCAGCGTTGGTGATGACAAGAACACTGAAGCTTTCTTT. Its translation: CSVGDDKNTEAFF.

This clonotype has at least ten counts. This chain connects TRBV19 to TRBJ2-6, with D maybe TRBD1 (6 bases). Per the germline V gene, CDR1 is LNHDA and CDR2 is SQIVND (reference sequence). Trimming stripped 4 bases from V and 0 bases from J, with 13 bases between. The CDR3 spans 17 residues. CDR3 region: CASSRWDTSSGANVLTF. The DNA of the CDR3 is TGTGCCAGTAGTAGGTGGGACACCAGCTCTGGGGCCAACGTCCTGACTTTC.

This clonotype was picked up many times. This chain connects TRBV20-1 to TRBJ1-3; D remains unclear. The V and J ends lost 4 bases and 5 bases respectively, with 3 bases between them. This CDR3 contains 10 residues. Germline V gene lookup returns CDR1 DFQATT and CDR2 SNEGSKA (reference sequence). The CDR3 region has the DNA TGCAGTGCTATTCGAAACACCATATATTTT. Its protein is CSAIRNTIYF.

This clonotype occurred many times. CDR3 in DNA: TGTGCCAGCAGCTCCGGGTGGCGGGAGCAGTACTTC. Encoded protein: CASSSGWREQYF. The gene calls are TRBV7-2 and TRBJ2-7, with unresolved D. V lost 4 bases and J 7 bases, leaving 11 bases between the germline ends. CDR3 length: 12 residues. The germline V gene encodes CDR1 SGHTA and CDR2 FQGNSA.

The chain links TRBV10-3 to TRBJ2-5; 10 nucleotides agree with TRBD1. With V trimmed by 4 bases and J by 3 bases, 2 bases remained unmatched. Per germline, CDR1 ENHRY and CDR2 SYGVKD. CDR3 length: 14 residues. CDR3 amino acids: CAISAGTGEETQYF. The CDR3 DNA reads TGTGCCATCAGTGCAGGGACAGGGGAAGAGACCCAGTACTTC.

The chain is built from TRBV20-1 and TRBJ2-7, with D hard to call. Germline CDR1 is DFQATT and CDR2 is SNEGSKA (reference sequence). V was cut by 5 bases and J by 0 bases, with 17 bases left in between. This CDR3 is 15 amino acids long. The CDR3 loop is CSADPLGQSSYEQYF. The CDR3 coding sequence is TGCAGTGCTGACCCTCTAGGCCAGAGCTCCTACGAGCAGTACTTC.

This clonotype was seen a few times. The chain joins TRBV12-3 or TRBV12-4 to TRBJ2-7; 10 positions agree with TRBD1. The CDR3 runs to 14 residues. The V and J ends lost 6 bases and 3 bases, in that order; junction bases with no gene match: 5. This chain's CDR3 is CASSETGGNYEQYF. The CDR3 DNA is TGTGCCAGCAGCGAGACAGGGGGCAACTACGAGCAGTACTTC.

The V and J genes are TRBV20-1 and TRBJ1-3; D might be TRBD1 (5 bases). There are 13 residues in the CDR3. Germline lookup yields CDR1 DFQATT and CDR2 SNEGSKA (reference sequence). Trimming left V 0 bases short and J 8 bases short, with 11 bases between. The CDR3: CSARDWGGDTIYF. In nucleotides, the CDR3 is TGCAGTGCTAGAGATTGGGGGGGGGACACCATATATTTT.

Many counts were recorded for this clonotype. In nucleotides, the CDR3 is TGTGCCACCAGCGATGGACAGACAAACTATGGCTACACCTTC. Residues: CATSDGQTNYGYTF. V is TRBV24-1 and J is TRBJ1-2; weak D call: TRBD1 (6 bases). This CDR3 comprises 14 residues. The V gene lost 7 bases and the J gene lost 2 bases, with 13 bases spanning the gap. Germline CDR1 is KGHDR and CDR2 is SFDVKD.

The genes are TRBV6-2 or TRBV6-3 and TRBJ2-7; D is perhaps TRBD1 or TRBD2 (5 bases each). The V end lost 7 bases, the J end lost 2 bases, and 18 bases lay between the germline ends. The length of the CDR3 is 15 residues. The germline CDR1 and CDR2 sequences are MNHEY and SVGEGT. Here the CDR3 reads CASTVRGGLTYEQYF. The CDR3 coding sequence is TGTGCCAGCACGGTTAGGGGTGGACTTACCTACGAGCAGTACTTC.

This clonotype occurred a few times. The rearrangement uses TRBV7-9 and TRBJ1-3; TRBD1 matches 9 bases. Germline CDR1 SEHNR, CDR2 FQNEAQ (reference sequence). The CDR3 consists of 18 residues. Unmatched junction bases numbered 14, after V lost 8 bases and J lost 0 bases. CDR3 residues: CASLRDRDVWDSGNTIYF. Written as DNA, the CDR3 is TGTGCCAGCCTCCGGGACAGGGATGTGTGGGACTCTGGAAACACCATATATTTT.

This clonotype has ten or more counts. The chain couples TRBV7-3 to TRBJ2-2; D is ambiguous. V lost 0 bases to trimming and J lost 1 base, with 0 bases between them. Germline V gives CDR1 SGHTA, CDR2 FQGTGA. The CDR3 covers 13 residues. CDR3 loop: CASSLTNTGELFF. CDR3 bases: TGTGCCAGCAGCTTAACGAACACCGGGGAGCTGTTTTTT.

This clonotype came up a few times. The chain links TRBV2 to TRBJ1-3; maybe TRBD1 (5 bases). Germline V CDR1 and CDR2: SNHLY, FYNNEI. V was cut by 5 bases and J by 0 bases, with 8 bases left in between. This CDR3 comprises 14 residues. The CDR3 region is CASSWDFSGNTIYF. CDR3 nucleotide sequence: TGTGCCAGCAGTTGGGACTTCTCTGGAAACACCATATATTTT.

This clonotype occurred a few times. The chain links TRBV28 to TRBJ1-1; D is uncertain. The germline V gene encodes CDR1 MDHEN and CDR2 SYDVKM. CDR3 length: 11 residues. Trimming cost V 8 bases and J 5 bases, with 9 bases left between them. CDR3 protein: CASAFGTEAFF. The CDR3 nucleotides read TGTGCCAGCGCGTTCGGGACTGAAGCTTTCTTT.

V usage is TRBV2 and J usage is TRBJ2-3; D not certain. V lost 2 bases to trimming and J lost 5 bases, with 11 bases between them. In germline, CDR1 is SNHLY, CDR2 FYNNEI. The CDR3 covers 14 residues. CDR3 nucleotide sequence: TGTGCCAGCAGTGAAAGACGCCAACGAGATACGCAGTATTTT. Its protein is CASSERRQRDTQYF.

CDR3 DNA sequence: TGTGCCAGCAGTTACTCGTCTCACAGCACGAACACTGAAGCTTTCTTT. Translating it yields CASSYSSHSTNTEAFF. The chain couples TRBV6-5 to TRBJ1-1; D not resolved. The CDR3 has 16 amino acids. Per germline, CDR1 MNHEY and CDR2 SVGAGI. Trimming stripped 0 bases from V and 1 base from J, with 12 bases between.

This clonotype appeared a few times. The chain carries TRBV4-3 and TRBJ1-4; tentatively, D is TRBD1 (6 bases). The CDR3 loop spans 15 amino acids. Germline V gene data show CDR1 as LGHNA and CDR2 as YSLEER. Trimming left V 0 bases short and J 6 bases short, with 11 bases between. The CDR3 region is CASSQDRGLDEKLFF. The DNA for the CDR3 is TGCGCCAGCAGCCAAGATAGGGGGTTGGATGAAAAACTGTTTTTT.